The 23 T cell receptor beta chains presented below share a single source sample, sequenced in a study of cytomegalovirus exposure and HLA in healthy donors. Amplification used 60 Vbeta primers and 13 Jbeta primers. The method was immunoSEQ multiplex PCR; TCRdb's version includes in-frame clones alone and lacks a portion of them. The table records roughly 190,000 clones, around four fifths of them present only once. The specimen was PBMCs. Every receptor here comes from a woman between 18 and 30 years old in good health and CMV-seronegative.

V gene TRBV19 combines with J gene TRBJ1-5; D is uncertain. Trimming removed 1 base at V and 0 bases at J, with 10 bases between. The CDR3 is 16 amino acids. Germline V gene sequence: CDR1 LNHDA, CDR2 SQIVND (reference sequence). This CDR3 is CASSIGAVPSNQPQHF. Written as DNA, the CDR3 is TGTGCCAGTAGTATAGGTGCAGTTCCTAGCAATCAGCCCCAGCATTTT. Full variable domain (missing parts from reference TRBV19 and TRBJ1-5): DGGITQSPKYLFRKEGQNVTLSCEQNLNHDAMYWYRQDPGQGLRLIYYSQIVNDFQKGDIAEGYSVSREKKESFPLTVTSAQKNPTAFYLCASSIGAVPSNQPQHFGDGTRLSIL.

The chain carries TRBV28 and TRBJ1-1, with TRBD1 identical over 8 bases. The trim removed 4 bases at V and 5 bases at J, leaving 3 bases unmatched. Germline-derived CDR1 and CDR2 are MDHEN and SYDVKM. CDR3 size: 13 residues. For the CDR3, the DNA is TGTGCCAGCAGTTACAGGGGGAGAACTGAAGCTTTCTTT. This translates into CASSYRGRTEAFF.

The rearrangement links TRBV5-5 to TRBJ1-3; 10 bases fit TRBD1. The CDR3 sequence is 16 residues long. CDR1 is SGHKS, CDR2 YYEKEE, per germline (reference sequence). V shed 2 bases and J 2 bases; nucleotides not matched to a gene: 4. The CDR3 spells CASSLGGQGTGNTIYF. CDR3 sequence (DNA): TGTGCCAGCAGCTTAGGGGGACAGGGGACTGGAAACACCATATATTTT.

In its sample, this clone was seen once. In DNA, the CDR3 is TGTGCCAGCACCCCGCTTAAGGGGGTAGCCAAAAACATTCAGTACTTC. Translation: CASTPLKGVAKNIQYF. V gene TRBV5-4 combines with J gene TRBJ2-4, with D possibly being TRBD1 (6 bases). Germline CDR1 and CDR2: SGHNT and YYREEE (reference sequence). The CDR3 is 16 amino acids. V was trimmed by 6 bases and J by 0 bases, leaving 16 bases between them.

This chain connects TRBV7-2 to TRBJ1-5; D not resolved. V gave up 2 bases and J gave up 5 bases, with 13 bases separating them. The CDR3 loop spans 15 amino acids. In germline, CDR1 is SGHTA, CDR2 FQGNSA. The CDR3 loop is CASSLSPRFDQPQHF. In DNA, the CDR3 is TGTGCCAGCAGCTTATCACCGCGTTTCGATCAGCCCCAGCATTTT. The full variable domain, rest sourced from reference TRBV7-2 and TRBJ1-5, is GAGVSQSPSNKVTEKGKDVELRCDPISGHTALYWYRQSLGQGLEFLIYFQGNSAPDKSGLPSDRFSAERTGGSVSTLTIQRTQQEDSAVYLCASSLSPRFDQPQHFGDGTRLSIL.

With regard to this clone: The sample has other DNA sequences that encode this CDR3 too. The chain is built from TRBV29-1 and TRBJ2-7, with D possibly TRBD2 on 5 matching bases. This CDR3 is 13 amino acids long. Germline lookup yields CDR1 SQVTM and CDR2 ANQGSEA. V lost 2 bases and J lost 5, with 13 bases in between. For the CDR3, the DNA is TGCAGCGTTGAAACGGGGTCGGCCCACGAGCAGTACTTC. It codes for CSVETGSAHEQYF.

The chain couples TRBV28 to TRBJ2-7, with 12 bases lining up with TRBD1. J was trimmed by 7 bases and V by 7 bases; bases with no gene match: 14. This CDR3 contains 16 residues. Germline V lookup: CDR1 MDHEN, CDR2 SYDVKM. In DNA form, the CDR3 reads TGTGCCAGCACCCTTAAAGCGGGACAGGGGGCCTGGGAGCAGTACTTC. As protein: CASTLKAGQGAWEQYF.

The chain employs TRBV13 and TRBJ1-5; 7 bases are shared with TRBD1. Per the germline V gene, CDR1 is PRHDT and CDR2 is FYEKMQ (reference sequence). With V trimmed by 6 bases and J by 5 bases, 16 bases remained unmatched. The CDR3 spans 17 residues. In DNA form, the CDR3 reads TGTGCCAGCAGGGCGGGGCTGACTACAGGGGTCTATCAGCCCCAGCATTTT. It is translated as CASRAGLTTGVYQPQHF. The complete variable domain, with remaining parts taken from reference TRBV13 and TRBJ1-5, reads AAGVIQSPRHLIKEKRETATLKCYPIPRHDTVYWYQQGPGQDPQFLISFYEKMQSDKGSIPDRFSAQQFSDYHSELNMSSLELGDSALYFCASRAGLTTGVYQPQHFGDGTRLSIL.

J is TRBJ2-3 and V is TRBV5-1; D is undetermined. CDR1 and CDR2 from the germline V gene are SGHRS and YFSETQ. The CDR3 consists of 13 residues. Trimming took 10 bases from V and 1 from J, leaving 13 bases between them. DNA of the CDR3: TGCGCCGCCAAGGAGCCAGGCACAGATACGCAGTATTTT. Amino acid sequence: CAAKEPGTDTQYF.

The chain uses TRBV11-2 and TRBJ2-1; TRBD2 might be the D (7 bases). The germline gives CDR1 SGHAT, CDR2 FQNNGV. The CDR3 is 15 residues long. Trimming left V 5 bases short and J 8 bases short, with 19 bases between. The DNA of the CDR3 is TGTGCCAGCAGCCTAGTGGGGGGGCAGGTGGATGAGCAGTTCTTC. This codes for CASSLVGGQVDEQFF.

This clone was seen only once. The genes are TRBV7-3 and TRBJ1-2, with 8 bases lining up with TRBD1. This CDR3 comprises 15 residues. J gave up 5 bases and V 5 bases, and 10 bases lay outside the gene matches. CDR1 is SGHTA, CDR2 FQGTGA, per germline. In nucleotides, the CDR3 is TGTGCCAGCAGCCAACAGGGGGGAAGAGAGTATGGCTACACCTTC. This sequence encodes CASSQQGGREYGYTF.

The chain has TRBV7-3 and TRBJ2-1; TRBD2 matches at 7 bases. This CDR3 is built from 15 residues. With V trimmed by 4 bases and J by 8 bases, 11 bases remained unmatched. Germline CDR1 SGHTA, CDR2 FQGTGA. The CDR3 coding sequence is TGTGCCAGCAGCTCCACGGGACTACCCTCGGATGAGCAGTTCTTC. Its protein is CASSSTGLPSDEQFF.

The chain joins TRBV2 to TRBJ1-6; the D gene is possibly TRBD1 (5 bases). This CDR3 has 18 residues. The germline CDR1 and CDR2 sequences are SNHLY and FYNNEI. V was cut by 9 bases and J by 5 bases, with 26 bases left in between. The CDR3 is CARGRRAGRGTNNSPLHF. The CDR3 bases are TGTGCCAGAGGGCGAAGGGCGGGAAGGGGAACGAATAATTCACCCCTCCACTTT.

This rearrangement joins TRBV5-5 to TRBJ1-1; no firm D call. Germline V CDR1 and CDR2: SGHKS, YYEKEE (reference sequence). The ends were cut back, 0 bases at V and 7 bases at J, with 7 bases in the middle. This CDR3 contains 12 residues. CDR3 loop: CASSLGSNEAFF. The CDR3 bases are TGTGCCAGCAGCTTGGGTTCTAATGAAGCTTTCTTT. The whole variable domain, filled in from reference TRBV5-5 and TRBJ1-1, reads DAGVTQSPTHLIKTRGQQVTLRCSPISGHKSVSWYQQVLGQGPQFIFQYYEKEERGRGNFPDRFSARQFPNYSSELNVNALLLGDSALYLCASSLGSNEAFFGQGTRLTVV.

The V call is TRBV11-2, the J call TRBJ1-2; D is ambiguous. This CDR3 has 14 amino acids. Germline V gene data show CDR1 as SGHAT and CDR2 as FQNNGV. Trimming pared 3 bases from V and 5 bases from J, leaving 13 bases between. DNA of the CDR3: TGTGCCAGCAGCTTGTCCTCGGAGGCTTATGGCTACACCTTC. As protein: CASSLSSEAYGYTF.

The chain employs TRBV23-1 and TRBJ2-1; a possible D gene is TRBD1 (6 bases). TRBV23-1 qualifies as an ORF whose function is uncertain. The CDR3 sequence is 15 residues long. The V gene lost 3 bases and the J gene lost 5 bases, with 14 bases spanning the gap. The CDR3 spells CASSQSTGRNNEQFF. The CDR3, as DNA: TGCGCCAGCAGTCAGTCAACAGGGCGGAACAATGAGCAGTTCTTC.

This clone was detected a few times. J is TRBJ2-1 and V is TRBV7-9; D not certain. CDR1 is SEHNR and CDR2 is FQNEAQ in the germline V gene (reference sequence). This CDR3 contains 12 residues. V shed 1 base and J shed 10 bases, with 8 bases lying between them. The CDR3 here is CASSLVRAEQFF. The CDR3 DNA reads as TGTGCCAGCAGCTTAGTTCGTGCGGAGCAGTTCTTC.

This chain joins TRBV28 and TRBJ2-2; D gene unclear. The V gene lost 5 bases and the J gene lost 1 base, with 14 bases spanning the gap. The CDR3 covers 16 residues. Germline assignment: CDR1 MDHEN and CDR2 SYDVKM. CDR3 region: CASSPGGQLNTGELFF. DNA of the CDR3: TGTGCCAGCAGTCCCGGTGGGCAGCTGAACACCGGGGAGCTGTTTTTT. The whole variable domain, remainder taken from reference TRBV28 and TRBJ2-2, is DVKVTQSSRYLVKRTGEKVFLECVQDMDHENMFWYRQDPGLGLRLIYFSYDVKMKEKGDIPEGYSVSREKKERFSLILESASTNQTSMYLCASSPGGQLNTGELFFGEGSRLTVL.

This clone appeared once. The CDR3 DNA reads as TGTGCCAGTTCCGAAGGGGCAGGGTATTCCTACGAGCAGTACTTC. This gives the protein CASSEGAGYSYEQYF. The chain is built from TRBV19 and TRBJ2-5, with TRBD1 as a possible D gene (5 bases). The DNA end favors TRBJ2-7, so the J call may be wrong. Germline CDR1 reads LNHDA; CDR2 reads SQIVND (reference sequence). CDR3 length: 15 amino acids.

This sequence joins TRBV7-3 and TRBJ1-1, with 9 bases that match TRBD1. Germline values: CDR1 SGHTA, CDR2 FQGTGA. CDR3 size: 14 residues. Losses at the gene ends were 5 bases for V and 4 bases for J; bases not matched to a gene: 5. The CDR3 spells CASSAQGAGTEAFF. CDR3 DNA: TGTGCCAGCAGCGCACAGGGGGCCGGCACTGAAGCTTTCTTT. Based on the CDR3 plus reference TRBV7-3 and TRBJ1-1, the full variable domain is GAGVSQTPSNKVTEKGKYVELRCDPISGHTALYWYRQSLGQGPEFLIYFQGTGAADDSGLPNDRFFAVRPEGSVSTLKIQRTERGDSAVYLCASSAQGAGTEAFFGQGTRLTVV.

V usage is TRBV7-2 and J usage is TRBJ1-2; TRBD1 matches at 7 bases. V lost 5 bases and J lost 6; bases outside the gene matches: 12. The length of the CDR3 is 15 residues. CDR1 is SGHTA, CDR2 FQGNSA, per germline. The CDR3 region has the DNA TGTGCCAGCAGCCCCCGGACAGGCCTCTCTGATGGCTACACCTTC. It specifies CASSPRTGLSDGYTF.

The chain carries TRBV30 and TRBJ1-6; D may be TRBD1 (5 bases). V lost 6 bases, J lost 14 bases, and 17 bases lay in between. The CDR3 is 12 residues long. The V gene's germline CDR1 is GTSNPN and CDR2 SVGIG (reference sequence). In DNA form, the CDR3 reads TGTGCCTGCAGCCCCCAGGGAAGGTCCCTCCACTTT. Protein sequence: CACSPQGRSLHF.

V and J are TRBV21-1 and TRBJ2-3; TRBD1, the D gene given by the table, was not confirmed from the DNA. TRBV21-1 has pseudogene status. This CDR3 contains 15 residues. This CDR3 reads CASSKEGHRPDTQYF. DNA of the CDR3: TGTGCCAGCAGCAAAGAAGGACATAGGCCAGATACGCAGTATTTT.